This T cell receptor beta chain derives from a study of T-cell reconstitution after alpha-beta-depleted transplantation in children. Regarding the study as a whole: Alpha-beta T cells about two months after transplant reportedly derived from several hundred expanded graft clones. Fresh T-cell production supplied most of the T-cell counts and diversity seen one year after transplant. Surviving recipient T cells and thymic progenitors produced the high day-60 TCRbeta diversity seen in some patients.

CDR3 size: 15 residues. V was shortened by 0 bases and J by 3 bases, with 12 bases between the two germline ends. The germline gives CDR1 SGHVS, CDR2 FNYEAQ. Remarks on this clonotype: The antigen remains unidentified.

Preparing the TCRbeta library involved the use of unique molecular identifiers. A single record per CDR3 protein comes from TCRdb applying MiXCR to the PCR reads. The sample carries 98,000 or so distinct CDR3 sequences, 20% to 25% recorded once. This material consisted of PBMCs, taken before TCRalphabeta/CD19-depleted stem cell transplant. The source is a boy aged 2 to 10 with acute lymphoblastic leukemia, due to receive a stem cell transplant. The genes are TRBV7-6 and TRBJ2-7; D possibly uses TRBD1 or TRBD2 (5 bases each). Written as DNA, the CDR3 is TGTGCCAGCAGCTTAGCTGGGGGACCCGGCTACGAGCAGTACTTC. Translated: CASSLAGGPGYEQYF. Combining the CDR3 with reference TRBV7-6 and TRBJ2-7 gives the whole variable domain GAGVSQSPRYKVTKRGQDVALRCDPISGHVSLYWYRQALGQGPEFLTYFNYEAQQDKSGLPNDRFSAERPEGSISTLTIQRTEQRDSAMYRCASSLAGGPGYEQYFGPGTRLTVT.